The 2 T cell receptor gamma chains reported below all come from one sample, sequenced in a study of Vδ1+ human thymocytes. General study points: Highly polyclonal TRG and TRD repertoires with Gaussian CDR3 length distributions appeared in thymus.

The template was reverse-transcribed extracted RNA. The CDR3 regions were amplified by multiplex PCR from V-gene primers to a constant-region primer. TCRdb fed the multiplex PCR reads to CATT. The sample holds more than 35,000 gamma-chain clones; around 20% are singletons and the top ten take around 2%. Which antigens these TCRs recognize remains unknown. The sample was Vdelta1+ gamma-delta thymocytes from the thymus. Subset here: FACS-sorted CD3+ TCRalphabeta- TCRVdelta1+ TCRVdelta2- thymocytes. The origin of the receptors is a girl under three years old who had congenital heart surgery.

Concerning this clone: The identical CDR3 is also encoded by other nucleotide sequences in the sample. This chain links TRGV9 with TRGJ1 or TRGJ2. The germline V gene has CDR1 GITISATS and CDR2 ISYDGTV (reference sequence). After removal of 4 bases from V and 4 bases from J, the junction contained 7 bases not matched to a gene. The CDR3 totals 13 residues. The CDR3 DNA is TGTGCCTTGTGGGAAGATTCCTATTATAAGAAACTCTTT. It encodes CALWEDSYYKKLF.

This clone was observed a handful of times. The chain employs TRGV9 and TRGJP2. V shed 0 bases, J shed 10 bases, and the junction held 5 bases outside the gene matches. Germline CDR1 GITISATS, CDR2 ISYDGTV (reference sequence). The CDR3 has 13 residues. The CDR3: CALWEVHGWIKTF. CDR3 DNA sequence: TGTGCCTTGTGGGAGGTGCACGGTTGGATCAAGACGTTT.